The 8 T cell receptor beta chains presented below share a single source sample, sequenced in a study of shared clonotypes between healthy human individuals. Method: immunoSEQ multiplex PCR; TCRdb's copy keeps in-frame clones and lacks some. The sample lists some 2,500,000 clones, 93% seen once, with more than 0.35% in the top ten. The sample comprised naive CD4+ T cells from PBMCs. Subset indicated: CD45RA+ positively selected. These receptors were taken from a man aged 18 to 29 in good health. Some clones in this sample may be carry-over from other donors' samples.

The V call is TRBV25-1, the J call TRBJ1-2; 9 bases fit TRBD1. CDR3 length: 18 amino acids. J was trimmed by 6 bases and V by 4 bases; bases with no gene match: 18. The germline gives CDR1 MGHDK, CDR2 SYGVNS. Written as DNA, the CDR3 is TGTGCCAGCAGTGCCCTTTCCGGGACAGGGAGTTTTCGGGATGGCTACACCTTC. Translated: CASSALSGTGSFRDGYTF.

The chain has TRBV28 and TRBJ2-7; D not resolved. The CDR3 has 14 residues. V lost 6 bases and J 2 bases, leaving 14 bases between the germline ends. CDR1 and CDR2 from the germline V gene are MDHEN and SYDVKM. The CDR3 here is CASSQQIFTYEQYF. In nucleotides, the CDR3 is TGTGCCAGCAGCCAACAAATTTTCACCTACGAGCAGTACTTC.

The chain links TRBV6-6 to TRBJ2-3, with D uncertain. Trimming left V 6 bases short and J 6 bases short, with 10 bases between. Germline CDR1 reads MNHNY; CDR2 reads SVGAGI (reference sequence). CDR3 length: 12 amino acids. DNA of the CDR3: TGTGCCAGCAGCTCGCCCCCTGATACGCAGTATTTT. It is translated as CASSSPPDTQYF.

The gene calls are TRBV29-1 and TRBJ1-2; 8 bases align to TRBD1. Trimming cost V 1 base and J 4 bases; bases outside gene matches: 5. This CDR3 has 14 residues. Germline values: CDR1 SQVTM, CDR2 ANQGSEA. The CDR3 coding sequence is TGCAGCGTTGAAGCGCCAGGGGGCAGCTATGGCTACACCTTC. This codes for CSVEAPGGSYGYTF. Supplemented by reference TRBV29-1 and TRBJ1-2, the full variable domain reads SAVISQKPSRDICQRGTSLTIQCQVDSQVTMMFWYRQQPGQSLTLIATANQGSEATYESGFVIDKFPISRPNLTFSTLTVSNMSPEDSSIYLCSVEAPGGSYGYTFGSGTRLTVV.

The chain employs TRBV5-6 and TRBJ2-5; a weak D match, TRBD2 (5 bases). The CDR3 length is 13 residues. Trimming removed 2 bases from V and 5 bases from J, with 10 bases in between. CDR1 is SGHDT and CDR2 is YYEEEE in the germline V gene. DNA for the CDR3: TGTGCCAGCAGCTTCACCGGGGTTGAGACCCAGTACTTC. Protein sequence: CASSFTGVETQYF.

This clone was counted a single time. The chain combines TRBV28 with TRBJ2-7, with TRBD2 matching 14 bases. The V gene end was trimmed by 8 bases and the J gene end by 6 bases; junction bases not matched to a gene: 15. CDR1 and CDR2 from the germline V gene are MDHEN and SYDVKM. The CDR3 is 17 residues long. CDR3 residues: CASPPPGLAGVEGEQYF. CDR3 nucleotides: TGTGCCAGCCCACCCCCGGGACTAGCGGGAGTTGAGGGCGAGCAGTACTTC. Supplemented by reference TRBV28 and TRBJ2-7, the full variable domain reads DVKVTQSSRYLVKRTGEKVFLECVQDMDHENMFWYRQDPGLGLRLIYFSYDVKMKEKGDIPEGYSVSREKKERFSLILESASTNQTSMYLCASPPPGLAGVEGEQYFGPGTRLTVT.

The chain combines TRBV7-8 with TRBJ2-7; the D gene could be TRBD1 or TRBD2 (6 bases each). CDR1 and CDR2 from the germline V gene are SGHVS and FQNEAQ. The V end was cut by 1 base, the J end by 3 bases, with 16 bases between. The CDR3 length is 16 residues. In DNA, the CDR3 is TGTGCCAGCAGCTTAGGATCGACGGGGGCAGGCTACGAGCAGTACTTC. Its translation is CASSLGSTGAGYEQYF.

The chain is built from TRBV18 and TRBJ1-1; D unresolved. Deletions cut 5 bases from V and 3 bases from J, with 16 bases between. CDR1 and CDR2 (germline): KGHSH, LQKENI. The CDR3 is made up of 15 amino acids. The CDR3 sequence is CASSTSTPAYTEAFF. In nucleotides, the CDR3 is TGTGCCAGCTCAACATCGACCCCGGCGTACACTGAAGCTTTCTTT.